One and the same sample provided the 27 T cell receptor beta chains below, sequenced in a study of blood T cell repertoires in COVID-19. Generated by immunoSEQ multiplex PCR, the TCRdb table keeps only in-frame clones and is missing some. The repertoire has 200,000 to 300,000 clones, around nine tenths of them found once; the top ten carry over 1.2%. Sequenced sample: peripheral blood. The receptors here all came from an elderly man with acute or convalescent COVID-19.

The chain is built from TRBV24-1 and TRBJ2-3, with D possibly matching TRBD1 (6 bases). CDR3 length: 14 residues. The germline CDR1 and CDR2 sequences are KGHDR and SFDVKD. The V and J ends lost 5 bases and 0 bases respectively, with 8 bases between them. CDR3 in amino acids: CATSGQGSTDTQYF. The CDR3 DNA sequence: TGTGCCACCAGTGGTCAGGGGAGCACAGATACGCAGTATTTT.

The chain links TRBV28 to TRBJ2-7; 10 bases are shared with TRBD2. Per the germline V gene, CDR1 is MDHEN and CDR2 is SYDVKM. The V gene end was trimmed by 7 bases and the J gene end by 4 bases; junction bases not matched to a gene: 10. This CDR3 contains 15 residues. Written as DNA, the CDR3 is TGTGCCAGCAAGGAAGGGGCTAGCGGGAGATACGAGCAGTACTTC. As protein: CASKEGASGRYEQYF.

The sample holds a few counts of this clone. This chain links TRBV19 with TRBJ1-5, with 8 bases lining up with TRBD1. With 3 bases clipped from V and 4 bases from J, the junction kept 2 bases outside the gene matches. Per germline, CDR1 LNHDA and CDR2 SQIVND (reference sequence). The length of the CDR3 is 14 residues. The CDR3 spells CASSIYRGNQPQHF. The DNA of the CDR3 is TGTGCCAGTAGTATTTACAGGGGGAATCAGCCCCAGCATTTT.

The chain combines TRBV20-1 with TRBJ2-1, with TRBD2 matching over 7 bases. Per germline, CDR1 DFQATT and CDR2 SNEGSKA (reference sequence). The V segment lost 3 bases and the J segment 7 bases; nucleotides outside the gene matches: 12. The CDR3 has 15 amino acids. The CDR3 nucleotides read TGCAGTGCTAGTCAGACTAGCCGGGCGGAAAATGAGCAGTTCTTC. Its translation: CSASQTSRAENEQFF.

The chain carries TRBV6-2 or TRBV6-3 and TRBJ2-5; 11 bases are a match to TRBD1. The trim removed 6 bases at V and 7 bases at J, leaving 7 bases unmatched. The CDR3 is 14 residues long. Germline values: CDR1 MNHEY, CDR2 SVGEGT. CDR3 DNA sequence: TGTGCCAGCAGCCGGGACAGGGGGGTAGCGACCCAGTACTTC. Its translation is CASSRDRGVATQYF.

The CDR3 spells CASSHGTPYNSPLHF. The DNA for the CDR3 is TGTGCCAGCAGCCACGGGACACCTTATAATTCACCCCTCCACTTT. The chain carries TRBV21-1 and TRBJ1-6; no DNA check was done on the table's D call, TRBD1. TRBV21-1 is termed a pseudogene. The CDR3 loop spans 15 amino acids.

This chain joins TRBV5-8 and TRBJ2-1, with D perhaps TRBD2 (6 bases). CDR1 and CDR2 from the germline V gene are SGHTS and YDEGEE. V lost 4 bases and J lost 6, with 17 bases in between. This CDR3 is 15 amino acids long. The CDR3 nucleotides are TGTGCCAGCAGCCCTCCGGGGAGGCGGGGCAATGAGCAGTTCTTC. Translating gives CASSPPGRRGNEQFF.

The rearrangement uses TRBV18 and TRBJ2-7; 8 bases line up with TRBD1. V was clipped by 3 bases and J by 2 bases; unmatched bases: 6. Germline loops: CDR1 KGHSH, CDR2 LQKENI. The CDR3 consists of 15 residues. For the CDR3, the DNA is TGTGCCAGCTCACCTCGACAGGGGCTAACCTACGAGCAGTACTTC. It is translated as CASSPRQGLTYEQYF.

The rearrangement links TRBV6-5 to TRBJ2-1; weak D call: TRBD2 (5 bases). Trimming cost V 5 bases and J 2 bases, with 13 bases left between them. In germline, CDR1 is MNHEY, CDR2 SVGAGI. The CDR3 spans 15 residues. The CDR3 DNA sequence: TGTGCCAGCAGTACGGGAACAGCTACCTACAATGAGCAGTTCTTC. Encoded protein: CASSTGTATYNEQFF.

The chain is built from TRBV18 and TRBJ2-5, with D unclear. Germline CDR1 and CDR2: KGHSH and LQKENI. V lost 2 bases and J lost 2, with 9 bases in between. This CDR3 has 14 residues. The CDR3 spells CASSPAISQETQYF. For the CDR3, the DNA is TGTGCCAGCTCACCAGCGATTTCTCAAGAGACCCAGTACTTC.

The chain joins TRBV5-6 to TRBJ2-7; 7 nucleotides match TRBD1. This CDR3 has 16 amino acids. The germline V gene encodes CDR1 SGHDT and CDR2 YYEEEE. J gave up 3 bases and V 4 bases, and 13 bases lay outside the gene matches. Written as DNA, the CDR3 is TGTGCCAGCAGCGCCGCCTCCGGGACAGCAAACTACGAGCAGTACTTC. This translates into CASSAASGTANYEQYF. The full variable domain, completed using reference TRBV5-6 and TRBJ2-7, is DAGVTQSPTHLIKTRGQQVTLRCSPKSGHDTVSWYQQALGQGPQFIFQYYEEEERQRGNFPDRFSGHQFPNYSSELNVNALLLGDSALYLCASSAASGTANYEQYFGPGTRLTVT.

This clone appeared once. The V gene is TRBV7-2, the J gene TRBJ2-2; tentative D call: TRBD1 (6 bases). V was clipped by 2 bases and J by 7 bases, with 17 bases between them. This CDR3 region has 16 residues. Germline V gene lookup returns CDR1 SGHTA and CDR2 FQGNSA. CDR3 in DNA: TGTGCCAGCAGCTTATTTCGCAGGGGAAGAGGCGGGGAGCTGTTTTTT. Its protein product is CASSLFRRGRGGELFF.

This sequence joins TRBV15 and TRBJ2-7, with 10 bases fitting TRBD1. The trim removed 0 bases at V and 3 bases at J, leaving 11 bases unmatched. CDR3 length: 18 amino acids. Germline V gene sequence: CDR1 LNHNV, CDR2 YYDKDF (reference sequence). The DNA of the CDR3 is TGTGCCACCAGCAGAGATTTTGGGACAGGGGCCGGAATCTACGAGCAGTACTTC. Translating it yields CATSRDFGTGAGIYEQYF.

The V call is TRBV21-1, the J call TRBJ2-5; the table names TRBD1, a call not compared with the DNA. TRBV21-1 is tagged as a pseudogene. This CDR3 has 14 residues. This CDR3 is CASSRGHLQETQYF. CDR3 DNA sequence: TGTGCCAGCAGCAGAGGACACCTACAAGAGACCCAGTACTTC.

The J gene is TRBJ2-5, the V gene TRBV7-9; possibly TRBD2 for D (6 bases). Germline V gene lookup returns CDR1 SEHNR and CDR2 FQNEAQ (reference sequence). The CDR3 runs to 18 residues. V was cut by 5 bases and J by 2 bases, with 24 bases left in between. The CDR3 sequence: CASSRYRDSGRGQETQYF. CDR3 nucleotide sequence: TGTGCCAGCAGCCGATATAGGGACTCAGGACGGGGGCAAGAGACCCAGTACTTC.

The V gene is TRBV7-6, the J gene TRBJ2-1; D is perhaps TRBD2 (6 bases). Trimming stripped 5 bases from V and 5 bases from J, with 10 bases between. The CDR3 length is 13 residues. The germline gives CDR1 SGHVS, CDR2 FNYEAQ. CDR3 coding DNA: TGTGCCAGCAGCGTGGGACTGAACAATGAGCAGTTCTTC. Encoded protein: CASSVGLNNEQFF.

The CDR3 here is CASSLAGGGRSIRAFF. In nucleotides, the CDR3 is TGCGCCAGCAGCTTGGCCGGAGGAGGTCGATCAATCCGGGCTTTCTTT. J is TRBJ1-1 and V is TRBV5-1; D is undetermined. From germline, CDR1 is SGHRS and CDR2 YFSETQ. CDR3 size: 16 residues. Trimming stripped 0 bases from V and 11 bases from J, with 23 bases between.

This clone was detected once. J is TRBJ2-7 and V is TRBV15, with D perhaps TRBD1 (7 bases). Trimming pared 0 bases from V and 4 bases from J, leaving 13 bases between. Germline CDR1 reads LNHNV; CDR2 reads YYDKDF (reference sequence). The CDR3 is 15 amino acids. The CDR3 reads CATSRDPGGWYEQYF. For the CDR3, the DNA is TGTGCCACCAGCAGAGATCCAGGGGGGTGGTACGAGCAGTACTTC.

This clone came up once. The V and J genes are TRBV4-3 and TRBJ1-2, with 9 bases that match TRBD1. V gave up 3 bases and J gave up 4 bases; unmatched junction bases: 3. The germline gives CDR1 LGHNA, CDR2 YSLEER. The CDR3 is 14 amino acids. CDR3 sequence: CASSQTGGTYGYTF. The CDR3 nucleotides read TGCGCCAGCAGCCAGACAGGGGGTACCTATGGCTACACCTTC.

This chain connects TRBV6-1 to TRBJ1-4; 12 nucleotides align to TRBD1. Per the germline V gene, CDR1 is MNHNS and CDR2 is SASEGT. The J segment lost 8 bases and the V segment lost 4 bases, leaving 8 bases of the junction unmatched. The CDR3 is made up of 16 amino acids. CDR3 sequence: CASSVRDRGRREKLFF. CDR3 in DNA: TGTGCCAGCAGTGTCCGGGACAGGGGGCGGCGGGAAAAACTGTTTTTT.

The count of this clone is one. CDR3 nucleotides: TGCGCCAGCAGCTTGGGGGACAGGGCGTCTCAAGAGACCCAGTACTTC. Encoded protein: CASSLGDRASQETQYF. The rearrangement links TRBV5-1 to TRBJ2-5; 9 nucleotides align to TRBD1. Per the germline V gene, CDR1 is SGHRS and CDR2 is YFSETQ. The CDR3 totals 16 residues. With V trimmed by 0 bases and J by 2 bases, 5 bases remained unmatched.

This sequence joins TRBV7-2 and TRBJ2-1, with 7 bases that match TRBD1. V trimming: 5 bases; J trimming: 10 bases; junction bases outside the gene matches: 8. Germline CDR1 SGHTA, CDR2 FQGNSA. This CDR3 has 13 residues. The CDR3 DNA sequence: TGTGCCAGCAGCCAGGGGACAGCCCGCGAGCAGTTCTTC. Its protein product is CASSQGTAREQFF.

The V and J genes are TRBV9 and TRBJ2-7; maybe TRBD1 (6 bases). This CDR3 spans 15 amino acids. V was clipped by 0 bases and J by 0 bases, with 10 bases between them. CDR1 and CDR2 (germline): SGDLS, YYNGEE. The CDR3 here is CASSVELDSSYEQYF. CDR3 coding DNA: TGTGCCAGCAGCGTAGAATTGGACAGCTCCTACGAGCAGTACTTC.

The rearrangement links TRBV10-3 to TRBJ2-5, with 10 bases aligning to TRBD2. Germline V gives CDR1 ENHRY, CDR2 SYGVKD. V lost 8 bases, J lost 5 bases, and 8 bases stayed unmatched. The CDR3 length is 14 residues. CDR3 protein: CAIGVAGGVETQYF. DNA of the CDR3: TGTGCCATCGGCGTAGCGGGGGGTGTTGAGACCCAGTACTTC.

V and J are TRBV9 and TRBJ2-7, with D perhaps matching TRBD2 (5 bases). V was pared by 0 bases and J by 0 bases, with 13 bases between. The CDR3 spans 16 residues. From germline, CDR1 is SGDLS and CDR2 YYNGEE. CDR3: CASSVGGLGSSYEQYF. CDR3 coding DNA: TGTGCCAGCAGCGTAGGTGGACTGGGGAGCTCCTACGAGCAGTACTTC.

The chain is built from TRBV14 and TRBJ2-3; 9 bases match TRBD1. The CDR3 runs to 15 residues. Losses at the gene ends were 4 bases for V and 3 bases for J; bases not matched to a gene: 5. Germline loops: CDR1 SGHDN, CDR2 FVKESK. For the CDR3, the DNA is TGTGCCAGCAGCCGTCGGACAGGGGAAACAGATACGCAGTATTTT. Amino acids: CASSRRTGETDTQYF.

V gene TRBV5-6 combines with J gene TRBJ2-1; D is unresolved. The CDR3 covers 15 residues. V lost 4 bases and J 0 bases, leaving 11 bases between the germline ends. Germline-derived CDR1 and CDR2 are SGHDT and YYEEEE. CDR3 DNA: TGTGCCAGCAGCCCCAAACCTAGCTCCTACAATGAGCAGTTCTTC. Translated: CASSPKPSSYNEQFF.